A single count supports the clone carrying this T cell receptor beta chain. Antigen unknown. This entry comes from a study of OX40 agonist ivuxolimab in advanced cancers. Study-level points and caveats: Circulating CD4+ and CD8+ T cells showed clonal expansion by week 6 at 0.1 to 3.0 mg/kg.

Trimming cost V 4 bases and J 0 bases, with 13 bases left between them. The CDR3 spans 16 residues. In germline, CDR1 is SGHTA, CDR2 FQGNSA. Profiling relied on immunoSEQ multiplex PCR, and the TCRdb table lists in-frame clones only, not all of them. The profile shows tens of thousands of clones, about 80% of them singletons. This chain joins TRBV7-2 and TRBJ2-1, with TRBD2 as a possible D gene (5 bases). Sample: CD4+ or CD8+ T cells sorted from blood, taken in a trial of the OX40 agonist ivuxolimab. The sequence was collected from an adult with an advanced solid tumor such as melanoma, head and neck, liver or kidney cancer. The CDR3 DNA follows: TGTGCCAGCAGCTCGGAGGCTAGCTCCTCCTACAATGAGCAGTTCTTC. Protein: CASSSEASSSYNEQFF. Together with reference TRBV7-2 and TRBJ2-1, the CDR3 gives the full variable domain: GAGVSQSPSNKVTEKGKDVELRCDPISGHTALYWYRQSLGQGLEFLIYFQGNSAPDKSGLPSDRFSAERTGGSVSTLTIQRTQQEDSAVYLCASSSEASSSYNEQFFGPGTRLTVL.